Sequencing of this T cell receptor beta chain was carried out in a study of CD8 T cells in Susac syndrome. Across the whole study: Eight or nine of the sequenced Susac syndrome patients were in remission, and six had active disease.

A quantity of about 0.45 to 1 ug RNA underwent reverse transcription using random hexamers. Coverage of TCR beta CDR3 amplification by immunoSEQ multiplex PCR extended to 54 Vbeta and 13 Jbeta. TCRdb reanalysed the immunoSEQ multiplex PCR reads using MiXCR and keeps one entry per CDR3 protein. The sample has 100,000 to 150,000 distinct CDR3 sequences; about 95% are singletons. Germline V gene sequence: CDR1 SEHNR, CDR2 FQNEAQ (reference sequence). The V gene end was trimmed by 5 bases and the J gene end by 1 base; junction bases not matched to a gene: 7. This CDR3 has 16 amino acids. The authors sequenced TCR beta from blood CD8+ and CD4+ T cells. Through negative isolation, CD4+ and CD8+ T cells were obtained, while TEMRA cells were enriched using FACS.

V and J are TRBV7-9 and TRBJ2-2; 7 bases agree with TRBD1. This clonotype originated in a human donor with Susac syndrome. Sequencing was done on a sample of CD8+ T cells from PBMCs. The CDR3 coding sequence is TGTGCCAGCAGCCTTATCTGGACAGGGAACACCGGGGAGCTGTTTTTT. It codes for CASSLIWTGNTGELFF.